This T cell receptor (beta chain) was recovered during a study of CD8 T cells in ankylosing spondylitis. Findings of the study overall: Made up of 7 to 9 highly homologous variants, a TCR beta motif appeared characteristic of ankylosing spondylitis blood.

Molecular-barcoded quantitative 5'-RACE produced these TCR beta libraries. Each CDR3 protein is one row after TCRdb ran MiXCR on the 5' RACE reads. The sample contains 250,000 to 300,000 distinct CDR3 sequences, around 19% of which appear only once. The V segment lost 1 base and the J segment 8 bases; nucleotides outside the gene matches: 2. Germline V lookup: CDR1 KGHSH, CDR2 LQKENI. The CDR3 length is 14 residues. This clonotype was observed a handful of times. Its antigen is unidentified. The specimen was blood, either unsorted or a sorted T cell fraction (not recorded which). The V gene is TRBV18, the J gene TRBJ2-3; 11 bases line up with TRBD1. The sequence came from a male donor with ankylosing spondylitis or in good health (not recorded which). This CDR3 is CASSPRGTGGTQYF. CDR3 in DNA: TGTGCCAGCTCACCACGAGGGACAGGGGGTACGCAGTATTTT.